A single T cell receptor beta chain is shown here with its context. Its target is not known. Germline CDR1 is MNHEY and CDR2 is SVGAGI. This CDR3 contains 15 residues. The ends were cut back, 0 bases at V and 7 bases at J, with 16 bases in the middle. These data belong to a study of graft-versus-host responses after intestinal transplantation. The assay was immunoSEQ multiplex PCR, and TCRdb's table has in-frame clones only and misses some. This table holds around 110,000 clones, 90% found once. General observations from the study: Peak circulating GvH clone levels were associated with early post-transplant HvG declines.

The clonotype comes from a human donor who received an intestinal transplant. The sample here was unstimulated CD4+ T cells sorted from spleen or lymph node cells, taken before intestinal transplant. V gene TRBV6-5 combines with J gene TRBJ2-7; maybe TRBD2 (7 bases). The CDR3 DNA is TGTGCCAGCAGTTACTCGAGGGGGGGTGGGGCGGAGCAGTACTTC. This translates into CASSYSRGGGAEQYF.